Below, 2 T cell receptor beta chains from the same sample are listed, as sequenced in a study of T cells after yellow fever vaccination. TCRdb re-analysed the 5' RACE reads in MiXCR, keeping a single row per CDR3 protein. The repertoire holds some 500,000 distinct CDR3 sequences, with approximately 13% as singletons. Here the sequenced sample was PBMCs, taken on the day of the yellow fever booster vaccination. The receptors were sampled from a man under 40 who received the YFV17D yellow fever vaccine.

This clonotype was seen a handful of times. V and J are TRBV5-1 and TRBJ2-7; maybe TRBD1 (5 bases). This CDR3 comprises 15 residues. V was shortened by 0 bases and J by 2 bases, with 12 bases between the two germline ends. Germline V lookup: CDR1 SGHRS, CDR2 YFSETQ. The CDR3 nucleotides are TGCGCCAGCAGCTTGGCAGGGCCGGCCACCTACGAGCAGTACTTC. Translation gives CASSLAGPATYEQYF.

This clonotype was recorded a few times. V usage is TRBV4-2 and J usage is TRBJ2-5, with no clear D. The CDR3 covers 15 residues. CDR1 and CDR2 from the germline V gene are LGHNA and YNFKEQ. The germline V and J ends were trimmed by 1 base and 1 base, with 10 bases remaining between them. The CDR3 sequence is CASSQGTDPQETQYF. CDR3 nucleotides: TGTGCCAGCAGCCAAGGAACCGACCCCCAAGAGACCCAGTACTTC.